The 7 T cell receptor beta chains presented below share a single source sample, sequenced in a study of beta chain features in type 1 diabetes. Study findings and constraints: Type 1 diabetes patients had moderately but significantly shorter TCRB CDR3s in all four CD4+ subsets.

Expressed TCRB transcripts got sequenced, as all isolated RNA was reverse transcribed. The table came from immunoSEQ multiplex PCR; TCRdb's copy has only in-frame clones and leaves some out. Here the sample spans a few hundred thousand clones, approximately 16% being singletons. These TCRs' antigens remain unknown. The sample was naive CD4+ T cells from blood. Receptors were obtained from a man aged 30 to 45 with type 1 diabetes.

This chain uses TRBV5-8 with TRBJ2-1, with 7 bases lining up with TRBD2. V shed 2 bases and J 9 bases; nucleotides not matched to a gene: 2. CDR1 and CDR2 (germline): SGHTS, YDEGEE. The CDR3 totals 12 residues. The CDR3 nucleotides are TGTGCCAGCAGCTTAGGACTAGGTGAGCAGTTCTTC. Its protein product is CASSLGLGEQFF.

The V and J genes are TRBV25-1 and TRBJ2-3; 9 positions agree with TRBD2. Looked up from germline, CDR1 is MGHDK and CDR2 is SYGVNS. J lost 6 bases, V lost 2 bases, and 3 bases had no gene match. The CDR3 covers 14 residues. The CDR3 region is CASSEAGGRDTQYF. CDR3 nucleotide sequence: TGTGCCAGCAGTGAAGCGGGAGGGCGGGATACGCAGTATTTT.

The chain couples TRBV6-1 to TRBJ2-5, with D uncertain. V lost 4 bases to trimming and J lost 2 bases, with 8 bases between them. Germline V gene lookup returns CDR1 MNHNS and CDR2 SASEGT. The CDR3 contains 13 residues. The CDR3 protein is CASSVMTQETQYF. Written as DNA, the CDR3 is TGTGCCAGCAGTGTTATGACACAAGAGACCCAGTACTTC.

The chain recombines TRBV5-4 with TRBJ2-1; TRBD1 matches 9 bases. This CDR3 has 15 residues. V shed 3 bases, J shed 5 bases, and the junction held 6 bases outside the gene matches. Germline lookup yields CDR1 SGHNT and CDR2 YYREEE (reference sequence). CDR3 in amino acids: CASSWGQGPNNEQFF. The CDR3 nucleotides read TGTGCCAGCAGCTGGGGACAGGGACCGAACAATGAGCAGTTCTTC.

The V and J genes are TRBV29-1 and TRBJ2-3; 7 bases agree with TRBD1. There are 14 residues in the CDR3. V was pared by 6 bases and J by 0 bases, with 6 bases of the junction left unmatched. Germline assignment: CDR1 SQVTM and CDR2 ANQGSEA. CDR3 nucleotide sequence: TGCAGCGTCTATCGACAGGGTAGCACAGATACGCAGTATTTT. Translating gives CSVYRQGSTDTQYF.

This clone appeared a few times. DNA of the CDR3: TGTGCCAGCAGCGTACAGGCGGGAGGCGGCACCGGGGAGCTGTTTTTT. Translated, it gives CASSVQAGGGTGELFF. This chain uses TRBV9 with TRBJ2-2, with 8 nucleotides matching TRBD2. Germline V gene data show CDR1 as SGDLS and CDR2 as YYNGEE. There are 16 residues in the CDR3. The junction had 6 bases not matched to a gene; V was cut back by 1 base and J by 4 bases.

Only a few counts were recorded for this clone. The V gene is TRBV6-6, the J gene TRBJ1-5, with D possibly TRBD1 on 5 matching bases. Germline CDR1 is MNHNY and CDR2 is SVGAGI (reference sequence). The CDR3 consists of 14 residues. Trimming took 2 bases from V and 1 from J, leaving 6 bases between them. The chain's CDR3 is CASSYRGSNQPQHF. For the CDR3, the DNA is TGTGCCAGCAGTTACAGGGGCAGCAATCAGCCCCAGCATTTT.